The 22 T cell receptor beta chains reported below all come from one sample, sequenced in a study of T cell responses to AZD1222 COVID-19 vaccine. Sequencing was performed with immunoSEQ multiplex PCR; in TCRdb, only in-frame clones are kept and a portion is missing. Here the sample spans 100,000 to 140,000 clones, around 91% being singletons. The source material was peripheral blood, sampled on day 0 of AZD1222 vaccination. Receptor source: an adult in good health.

This clone was recorded only once. J is TRBJ2-7 and V is TRBV5-1, with 13 bases matching TRBD2. Germline CDR1 reads SGHRS; CDR2 reads YFSETQ. CDR3 length: 18 amino acids. J gave up 3 bases and V 0 bases, and 9 bases lay outside the gene matches. CDR3 in amino acids: CASSLGLAGGLKLYEQYF. CDR3 bases: TGCGCCAGCAGCTTGGGACTAGCGGGGGGCCTCAAACTCTACGAGCAGTACTTC.

V and J are TRBV6-1 and TRBJ2-5; D remains unclear. This CDR3 spans 12 amino acids. Germline CDR1 MNHNS, CDR2 SASEGT. Between the trimmed V and J ends, which lost 1 base and 4 bases, there was a span of 4 bases. The CDR3 DNA reads TGTGCCAGCAGTGAAGAGGGAGAGACCCAGTACTTC. It translates to CASSEEGETQYF.

The V and J genes are TRBV10-3 and TRBJ2-1; D tentatively fits TRBD1 or TRBD2 (6 bases each). Germline V lookup: CDR1 ENHRY, CDR2 SYGVKD. Trimming shortened V by 10 bases and J by 1 base, and 14 bases separated the two germline ends. The CDR3 runs to 14 residues. CDR3 DNA: TGTGCCACCCTGGGGGGCTGGTCCTACAATGAGCAGTTCTTC. Translation gives CATLGGWSYNEQFF.

V and J are TRBV5-4 and TRBJ2-2; D call uncertain. The germline gives CDR1 SGHNT, CDR2 YYREEE (reference sequence). Trimming took 6 bases from V and 0 from J, leaving 15 bases between them. This CDR3 is 16 amino acids long. CDR3 loop: CASTPRGASNTGELFF. The DNA for the CDR3 is TGTGCCAGCACCCCACGTGGCGCCTCGAACACCGGGGAGCTGTTTTTT.

V and J are TRBV18 and TRBJ1-5; 9 bases align to TRBD1. Germline V gene sequence: CDR1 KGHSH, CDR2 LQKENI. With V trimmed by 3 bases and J by 7 bases, 4 bases remained unmatched. The CDR3 is 14 amino acids. The CDR3 sequence is CASSPTGGEQPQHF. CDR3 coding DNA: TGTGCCAGCTCACCGACAGGGGGGGAACAGCCCCAGCATTTT. The whole variable domain, filled in from reference TRBV18 and TRBJ1-5, reads NAGVMQNPRHLVRRRGQEARLRCSPMKGHSHVYWYRQLPEEGLKFMVYLQKENIIDESGMPKERFSAEFPKEGPSILRIQQVVRGDSAAYFCASSPTGGEQPQHFGDGTRLSIL.

CDR3 loop: CASSPTTPGELFF. CDR3 DNA: TGTGCCAGCTCACCCACAACACCCGGGGAGCTGTTTTTT. The chain combines TRBV18 with TRBJ2-2; no reliable D call. This CDR3 region has 13 residues. CDR1 and CDR2 from the germline V gene are KGHSH and LQKENI. V was cut by 3 bases and J by 6 bases, with 8 bases left in between. The whole variable domain, filled in from reference TRBV18 and TRBJ2-2, reads NAGVMQNPRHLVRRRGQEARLRCSPMKGHSHVYWYRQLPEEGLKFMVYLQKENIIDESGMPKERFSAEFPKEGPSILRIQQVVRGDSAAYFCASSPTTPGELFFGEGSRLTVL.

CDR3 region: CASSLLGGGEKLFF. The CDR3 region has the DNA TGTGCCAGCAGCCTCCTGGGGGGGGGCGAAAAACTGTTTTTT. This chain joins TRBV7-9 and TRBJ1-4, with D perhaps TRBD1 (6 bases). This CDR3 region has 14 residues. Per germline, CDR1 SEHNR and CDR2 FQNEAQ (reference sequence). The V end was cut by 5 bases, the J end by 8 bases, with 15 bases between.

The J gene is TRBJ1-1, the V gene TRBV13; D remains ambiguous. The V gene lost 4 bases and the J gene lost 11 bases, with 17 bases spanning the gap. Germline loops: CDR1 PRHDT, CDR2 FYEKMQ (reference sequence). The CDR3 has 13 residues. CDR3: CASSSPSRALAFF. CDR3 DNA: TGTGCCAGCAGCTCCCCATCACGGGCACTCGCTTTCTTT.

The chain combines TRBV14 with TRBJ2-4; tentatively, D is TRBD1 or TRBD2 (5 bases each). V gave up 4 bases and J gave up 5 bases, with 21 bases separating them. Germline lookup yields CDR1 SGHDN and CDR2 FVKESK. This CDR3 has 17 amino acids. CDR3: CASSPGTFFRGQNIQYF. CDR3 in DNA: TGTGCCAGCAGCCCCGGGACCTTTTTTAGAGGGCAAAACATTCAGTACTTC.

V usage is TRBV9 and J usage is TRBJ2-1; 7 nucleotides agree with TRBD1. The V gene end was trimmed by 7 bases and the J gene end by 0 bases; junction bases not matched to a gene: 7. The CDR3 has 15 amino acids. Germline-derived CDR1 and CDR2 are SGDLS and YYNGEE. CDR3 nucleotide sequence: TGTGCCAGCTCTGGGGACAGTAGCTCCTACAATGAGCAGTTCTTC. The encoded protein is CASSGDSSSYNEQFF.

The V gene is TRBV6-1, the J gene TRBJ1-6; 7 positions match TRBD1. There are 14 residues in the CDR3. J lost 6 bases, V lost 3 bases, and 2 bases had no gene match. Per the germline V gene, CDR1 is MNHNS and CDR2 is SASEGT. The CDR3 DNA is TGTGCCAGCAGTGATGCAGGGGGTAATTCACCCCTCCACTTT. As protein: CASSDAGGNSPLHF.

The J gene is TRBJ2-1, the V gene TRBV12-3 or TRBV12-4, with D unclear. This CDR3 comprises 12 residues. Between the trimmed V and J ends, which lost 5 bases and 7 bases, there was a span of 9 bases. The DNA for the CDR3 is TGTGCCAGCAGTCGTAACAGAAATGAGCAGTTCTTC. Translation gives CASSRNRNEQFF.

The chain couples TRBV5-4 to TRBJ2-3; D call uncertain. The V gene's germline CDR1 is SGHNT and CDR2 YYREEE (reference sequence). There are 15 residues in the CDR3. Trimming cost V 2 bases and J 0 bases, with 10 bases left between them. In nucleotides, the CDR3 is TGTGCCAGCAGCTTCACGAGTGAAAGCACAGATACGCAGTATTTT. Protein: CASSFTSESTDTQYF.

This clone was counted a single time. The gene calls are TRBV15 and TRBJ1-2; 8 bases line up with TRBD1. V was clipped by 0 bases and J by 8 bases; unmatched bases: 8. Germline lookup yields CDR1 LNHNV and CDR2 YYDKDF (reference sequence). The CDR3 has 15 amino acids. The chain's CDR3 is CATSRDLTGGSGYTF. CDR3 DNA sequence: TGTGCCACCAGCAGAGACTTAACAGGGGGGTCAGGCTACACCTTC.

V and J are TRBV10-3 and TRBJ2-5, with no clear D. From germline, CDR1 is ENHRY and CDR2 SYGVKD. CDR3 length: 14 amino acids. V lost 1 base to trimming and J lost 2 bases, with 8 bases between them. The CDR3 bases are TGTGCCATCAGTGAGTTGGCGAAACAAGAGACCCAGTACTTC. Translated, it gives CAISELAKQETQYF.

V gene TRBV7-8 combines with J gene TRBJ1-6; 7 bases are a match to TRBD1. Per germline, CDR1 SGHVS and CDR2 FQNEAQ. The CDR3 extends over 14 amino acids. V trimming: 4 bases; J trimming: 7 bases; junction bases outside the gene matches: 4. The CDR3 protein is CASSWGQSNSPLHF. The CDR3 DNA sequence: TGTGCCAGCAGCTGGGGACAGAGCAATTCACCCCTCCACTTT.

The gene calls are TRBV27 and TRBJ1-4; no definite D call. Trimming took off 5 bases at V and 1 base at J, with 17 bases between the two ends. This CDR3 has 17 amino acids. Germline V gene data show CDR1 as MNHEY and CDR2 as SMNVEV (reference sequence). In nucleotides, the CDR3 is TGTGCCAGCAGTACAATACCGGGTCCCCTAACTAATGAAAAACTGTTTTTT. This sequence encodes CASSTIPGPLTNEKLFF. The variable domain in full, with the rest retrieved from reference TRBV27 and TRBJ1-4, is EAQVTQNPRYLITVTGKKLTVTCSQNMNHEYMSWYRQDPGLGLRQIYYSMNVEVTDKGDVPEGYKVSRKEKRNFPLILESPSPNQTSLYFCASSTIPGPLTNEKLFFGSGTQLSVL.

The chain has TRBV29-1 and TRBJ1-1, with D unresolved. Trimming shortened V by 3 bases and J by 2 bases, and 4 bases separated the two germline ends. This CDR3 is 11 amino acids long. Looked up from germline, CDR1 is SQVTM and CDR2 is ANQGSEA. CDR3 in amino acids: CSVERNTEAFF. The CDR3 DNA reads as TGCAGCGTTGAGCGTAACACTGAAGCTTTCTTT.

V is TRBV23-1 and J is TRBJ1-1; D not resolved. Being an ORF, TRBV23-1 has a function that is uncertain. The CDR3 has 12 amino acids. V gave up 6 bases and J gave up 5 bases, with 10 bases separating them. The CDR3 sequence is CASSRVVTEAFF. CDR3 in DNA: TGCGCCAGCAGCCGGGTGGTGACTGAAGCTTTCTTT.

The chain carries TRBV4-3 and TRBJ2-2; D remains ambiguous. This CDR3 comprises 14 residues. V was clipped by 0 bases and J by 3 bases, with 5 bases between them. CDR1 is LGHNA and CDR2 is YSLEER in the germline V gene. The CDR3, as DNA: TGCGCCAGCAGCCAAGATAGCCACACCGGGGAGCTGTTTTTT. Translation gives CASSQDSHTGELFF.

The chain has TRBV2 and TRBJ1-1; no definite D call. Trimming took off 6 bases at V and 2 bases at J, with 19 bases between the two ends. Germline CDR1 and CDR2: SNHLY and FYNNEI. The length of the CDR3 is 16 residues. CDR3 in amino acids: CASRPLREDQNTEAFF. The CDR3 coding sequence is TGTGCCAGCAGGCCCCTTCGCGAGGACCAAAACACTGAAGCTTTCTTT.

The rearrangement uses TRBV27 and TRBJ2-1; D not resolved. The ends were cut back, 1 base at V and 0 bases at J, with 16 bases in the middle. Germline loops: CDR1 MNHEY, CDR2 SMNVEV (reference sequence). This CDR3 comprises 18 residues. CDR3 DNA sequence: TGTGCCAGCAGTTTATTATCTTGGTATTCGAGCTCCTACAATGAGCAGTTCTTC. This translates into CASSLLSWYSSSYNEQFF.